This entry is about one TCR beta chain. Its antigen is unknown. TCRdb's copy holds only in-frame clones and misses some; the assay was immunoSEQ multiplex PCR. The sample carries approximately 38,000 clones, around 80% recorded once. These data are taken from a study of chemoradiotherapy in HPV16-positive cancers. Turning to the study itself: Functional T-cell assays on two HPV16-positive patients' cells defined candidate HPV-specific clones and common TCR motifs. Study outcomes and limitations: HPV-specific T cells were functionally defined from only a couple of HPV16-positive patients. Non-HPV-specific T cells did not expand in tumors during treatment, whereas candidate HPV-specific clones and E7-related motifs did.

Repeated repertoire sampling spanned the course of chemoradiotherapy. CDR3 length: 17 residues. V shed 4 bases and J shed 7 bases, with 26 bases lying between them. Germline assignment: CDR1 SGHRS and CDR2 YFSETQ. The V and J genes are TRBV5-1 and TRBJ1-2; perhaps TRBD1 as D (5 bases). This sequence was found in a human donor with HPV-associated anogenital cancer. Sequencing used blood, obtained from a patient who underwent chemoradiotherapy. CDR3 sequence reads: CASSANFLRAMGGGYTF. Written as DNA, the CDR3 is TGCGCCAGCAGCGCGAATTTTCTCAGGGCCATGGGCGGTGGCTACACCTTC.